A single sample gave rise to the 21 T cell receptor beta chains below, sequenced in a study of T cell repertoires in cytomegalovirus infection. TCRdb ran MiXCR on the reads and lists one entry per CDR3 protein. The sample lists about a million distinct CDR3 sequences; 30% to 40% were seen once. These receptors have no known antigen. This sample comprised cultured CD8+ T cells from PBMCs, obtained from culture after CMV antigen stimulation. Receptor source: a human donor in good health (CMV status not recorded). Some clones in this sample may be carry-over from other donors' samples.

This rearrangement joins TRBV6-1 to TRBJ2-7; TRBD2 might be the D (5 bases). This CDR3 spans 12 amino acids. The ends were cut back, 5 bases at V and 7 bases at J, with 12 bases in the middle. In germline, CDR1 is MNHNS, CDR2 SASEGT. CDR3 sequence reads: CASSYNGVEQYF. For the CDR3, the DNA is TGTGCCAGCAGTTACAACGGGGTAGAGCAGTACTTC.

The V and J genes are TRBV6-5 and TRBJ1-1; TRBD1 agrees at 8 bases. Looked up from germline, CDR1 is MNHEY and CDR2 is SVGAGI. CDR3 length: 15 amino acids. The J segment lost 4 bases and the V segment lost 2 bases, leaving 6 bases of the junction unmatched. The CDR3 reads CASSYTTGESTEAFF. The CDR3 DNA sequence: TGTGCCAGCAGTTACACGACAGGGGAGAGCACTGAAGCTTTCTTT.

The chain links TRBV4-1 to TRBJ1-2; D unclear. CDR1 MGHRA and CDR2 YSYEKL come from the germline V gene. With 1 base removed from V and 2 bases from J, the gap between germline ends came to 14 bases. This CDR3 spans 16 amino acids. CDR3 in DNA: TGCGCCAGCAGCCAAGCCATCGGAACAGAAAACTATGGCTACACCTTC. This translates into CASSQAIGTENYGYTF.

There are a few counts of this clonotype. The chain joins TRBV28 to TRBJ1-4, with 7 bases identical to TRBD1. The CDR3 extends over 15 amino acids. With 0 bases clipped from V and 8 bases from J, the junction kept 6 bases outside the gene matches. Germline CDR1 reads MDHEN; CDR2 reads SYDVKM. The CDR3 here is CASSLWRGPGEKLFF. DNA for the CDR3: TGTGCCAGCAGTTTATGGAGGGGGCCGGGAGAAAAACTGTTTTTT.

This clonotype was seen a few times. The V and J genes are TRBV19 and TRBJ2-1, with 9 bases lining up with TRBD2. CDR3 length equals 14 residues. Unmatched junction bases numbered 5, after V lost 5 bases and J lost 6 bases. Per the germline V gene, CDR1 is LNHDA and CDR2 is SQIVND (reference sequence). CDR3 amino acids: CASSWGLASNEQFF. In nucleotides, the CDR3 is TGTGCCAGTAGTTGGGGACTAGCAAGCAATGAGCAGTTCTTC.

CDR3 sequence reads: CSARERGSDTQYF. CDR3 nucleotides: TGCAGTGCTAGAGAAAGGGGGTCAGATACGCAGTATTTT. The chain carries TRBV20-1 and TRBJ2-3; a weak D match, TRBD1 (6 bases). Trimming took off 0 bases at V and 4 bases at J, with 8 bases between the two ends. Germline V gene data show CDR1 as DFQATT and CDR2 as SNEGSKA (reference sequence). The CDR3 spans 13 residues.

The chain recombines TRBV4-1 with TRBJ2-3; tentative D call: TRBD2 (6 bases). V shed 3 bases and J shed 2 bases, with 18 bases lying between them. The CDR3 consists of 17 residues. Per germline, CDR1 MGHRA and CDR2 YSYEKL. The CDR3 region has the DNA TGCGCCAGCAGCCACCATACGGGGGACGCCATCACAGATACGCAGTATTTT. It codes for CASSHHTGDAITDTQYF.

This clonotype occurred many times. The chain is built from TRBV7-6 and TRBJ1-6, with D maybe TRBD1 (6 bases). V lost 0 bases and J lost 12, with 18 bases in between. The CDR3 has 16 amino acids. Germline CDR1 SGHVS, CDR2 FNYEAQ. In DNA form, the CDR3 reads TGTGCCAGCAGCTTAGCAGCGGGACAAGGTGTAGGACCCCTCCACTTT. As protein: CASSLAAGQGVGPLHF.

The genes are TRBV6-6 and TRBJ1-4; no clear D gene. Looked up from germline, CDR1 is MNHNY and CDR2 is SVGAGI (reference sequence). The CDR3 has 15 amino acids. The V end lost 7 bases, the J end lost 8 bases, and 20 bases lay between the germline ends. CDR3 protein: CASTVSPQVKEKLFF. CDR3 nucleotide sequence: TGTGCCAGCACTGTATCCCCCCAAGTGAAGGAAAAACTGTTTTTT.

This clonotype appeared many times. The chain is built from TRBV6-5 and TRBJ2-3; the D is unclear. The germline CDR1 and CDR2 sequences are MNHEY and SVGAGI. V was pared by 0 bases and J by 0 bases, with 1 base between. The CDR3 covers 13 residues. The CDR3 loop is CASSYSSTDTQYF. The CDR3 coding sequence is TGTGCCAGCAGTTACTCTAGCACAGATACGCAGTATTTT.

The sample holds a few counts of this clonotype. The chain recombines TRBV6-5 with TRBJ1-1, with D perhaps matching TRBD1 (5 bases). The CDR3 totals 15 residues. CDR1 is MNHEY, CDR2 SVGAGI, per germline. The V end lost 1 base, the J end lost 4 bases, and 13 bases lay between the germline ends. The DNA for the CDR3 is TGTGCCAGCAGTTACTACAGTGGCGGGGCCACTGAAGCTTTCTTT. It encodes CASSYYSGGATEAFF.

This clonotype appeared many times. This sequence joins TRBV7-8 and TRBJ1-1; D gene uncertain. The CDR3 extends over 16 amino acids. Germline V gene lookup returns CDR1 SGHVS and CDR2 FQNEAQ. Trimming removed 1 base from V and 8 bases from J, with 20 bases in between. DNA of the CDR3: TGTGCCAGCAGCTTAGTTACGGGTTGGGTTCAAGTCGAAGCTTTCTTT. Amino acid sequence: CASSLVTGWVQVEAFF.

V gene TRBV28 combines with J gene TRBJ2-2; D is ambiguous. Germline CDR1 is MDHEN and CDR2 is SYDVKM. V dropped 2 bases and J dropped 4 bases, with 14 bases sitting between them. The CDR3 has 16 residues. The CDR3 DNA reads as TGTGCCAGCAGTTTAGACCAGGTTGCCGGCACCGGGGAGCTGTTTTTT. It specifies CASSLDQVAGTGELFF.

This clonotype was found a few times. This CDR3 reads CASSLQGAGGMNTEAFF. CDR3 bases: TGTGCCAGCAGCCTTCAGGGGGCAGGAGGGATGAACACTGAAGCTTTCTTT. The V call is TRBV7-2, the J call TRBJ1-1, with TRBD1 matching 8 bases. The CDR3 contains 17 residues. Trimming took 5 bases from V and 0 from J; bases not matched to a gene: 11. The germline V gene has CDR1 SGHTA and CDR2 FQGNSA.

The gene calls are TRBV6-2 or TRBV6-3 and TRBJ1-1; D remains unclear. Germline CDR1 MNHEY, CDR2 SVGEGT. Trimming pared 6 bases from V and 5 bases from J, leaving 16 bases between. There are 14 residues in the CDR3. The CDR3 spells CASRLTIGTTEAFF. CDR3 coding DNA: TGTGCCAGCAGACTGACTATCGGAACAACTGAAGCTTTCTTT.

The V call is TRBV19, the J call TRBJ2-7; D possibly corresponds to TRBD2 (5 bases). Germline V lookup: CDR1 LNHDA, CDR2 SQIVND (reference sequence). The CDR3 consists of 14 residues. The V and J ends lost 3 bases and 1 base respectively, with 10 bases between them. For the CDR3, the DNA is TGTGCCAGTAGTATCGCGGACTTTTCCTACGAGCAGTACTTC. Amino acid sequence: CASSIADFSYEQYF. Drawing the rest from reference TRBV19 and TRBJ2-7, the complete variable domain is DGGITQSPKYLFRKEGQNVTLSCEQNLNHDAMYWYRQDPGQGLRLIYYSQIVNDFQKGDIAEGYSVSREKKESFPLTVTSAQKNPTAFYLCASSIADFSYEQYFGPGTRLTVT.

This clonotype has at least ten counts. The chain has TRBV7-2 and TRBJ2-2; 7 nucleotides agree with TRBD2. This CDR3 has 14 residues. Losses at the gene ends were 3 bases for V and 6 bases for J; bases not matched to a gene: 4. The germline V gene has CDR1 SGHTA and CDR2 FQGNSA. The CDR3 here is CASSLGRGPGELFF. CDR3 in DNA: TGTGCCAGCAGCTTGGGGAGGGGCCCCGGGGAGCTGTTTTTT. Together with reference TRBV7-2 and TRBJ2-2, the CDR3 gives the full variable domain: GAGVSQSPSNKVTEKGKDVELRCDPISGHTALYWYRQSLGQGLEFLIYFQGNSAPDKSGLPSDRFSAERTGGSVSTLTIQRTQQEDSAVYLCASSLGRGPGELFFGEGSRLTVL.

The gene calls are TRBV2 and TRBJ2-7; 9 bases line up with TRBD1. The germline gives CDR1 SNHLY, CDR2 FYNNEI. V shed 8 bases and J 5 bases; nucleotides not matched to a gene: 10. This CDR3 has 14 residues. The CDR3 DNA sequence: TGTGCCAGCCCAGAAGGCACAGGGGGCCACGAGCAGTACTTC. It codes for CASPEGTGGHEQYF.

This clonotype was found a few times. The chain couples TRBV28 to TRBJ2-1, with D maybe TRBD1 (6 bases). The V end was cut by 3 bases, the J end by 0 bases, with 9 bases between. Germline CDR1 MDHEN, CDR2 SYDVKM. This CDR3 spans 15 amino acids. The CDR3, as DNA: TGTGCCAGCAGTTTCCGGGACACCTCCTACAATGAGCAGTTCTTC. Its protein product is CASSFRDTSYNEQFF.

At least ten counts were recorded for this clonotype. The chain combines TRBV7-9 with TRBJ1-1; weak D call: TRBD1 (6 bases). Trimming shortened V by 5 bases and J by 0 bases, and 10 bases separated the two germline ends. The CDR3 runs 14 residues. Germline V lookup: CDR1 SEHNR, CDR2 FQNEAQ (reference sequence). CDR3 in amino acids: CASSPGEMNTEAFF. The DNA for the CDR3 is TGTGCCAGCAGCCCAGGGGAAATGAACACTGAAGCTTTCTTT.

This clonotype was observed a handful of times. V gene TRBV6-2 or TRBV6-3 combines with J gene TRBJ2-7, with D perhaps TRBD2 (5 bases). This CDR3 has 13 amino acids. The V gene's germline CDR1 is MNHEY and CDR2 SVGEGT. The V end was cut by 8 bases, the J end by 0 bases, with 11 bases between. The CDR3 here is CASCQRSSYEQYF. CDR3 in DNA: TGTGCCAGCTGTCAGCGGAGCTCCTACGAGCAGTACTTC.